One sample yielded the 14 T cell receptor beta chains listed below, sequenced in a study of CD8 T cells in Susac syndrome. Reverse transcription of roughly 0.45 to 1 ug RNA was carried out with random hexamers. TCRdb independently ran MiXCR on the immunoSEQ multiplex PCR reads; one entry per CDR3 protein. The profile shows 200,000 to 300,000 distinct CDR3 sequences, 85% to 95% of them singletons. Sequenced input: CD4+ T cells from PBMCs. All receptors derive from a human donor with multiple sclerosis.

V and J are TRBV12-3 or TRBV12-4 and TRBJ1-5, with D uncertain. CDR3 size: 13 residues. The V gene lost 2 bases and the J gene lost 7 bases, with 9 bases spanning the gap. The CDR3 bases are TGTGCCAGCAGTTTAAAACCGTACCAGCCCCAGCATTTT. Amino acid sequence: CASSLKPYQPQHF.

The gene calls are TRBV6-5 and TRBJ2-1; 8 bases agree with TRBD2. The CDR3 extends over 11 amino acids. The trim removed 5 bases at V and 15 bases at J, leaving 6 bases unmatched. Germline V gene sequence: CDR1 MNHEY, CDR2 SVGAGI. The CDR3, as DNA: TGTGCCAGCAGTAATGGACTAGCTATGTTCTTC. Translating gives CASSNGLAMFF.

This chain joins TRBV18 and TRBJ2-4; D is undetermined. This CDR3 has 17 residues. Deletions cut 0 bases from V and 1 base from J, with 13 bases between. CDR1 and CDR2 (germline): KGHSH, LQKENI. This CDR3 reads CASSPPGGENAKNIQYF. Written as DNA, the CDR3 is TGTGCCAGCTCACCACCGGGTGGGGAAAACGCCAAAAACATTCAGTACTTC.

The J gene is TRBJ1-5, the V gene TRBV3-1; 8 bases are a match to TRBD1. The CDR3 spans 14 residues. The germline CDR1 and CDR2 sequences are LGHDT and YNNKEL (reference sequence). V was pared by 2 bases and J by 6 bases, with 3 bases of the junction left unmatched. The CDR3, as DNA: TGTGCCAGCAGCCAAAGGACAGGGAGTCAGCCCCAGCATTTT. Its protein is CASSQRTGSQPQHF.

This CDR3 is CASSRNGGSPGQETQYF. CDR3 in DNA: TGTGCCAGCAGCCGTAACGGGGGGTCCCCCGGGCAAGAGACCCAGTACTTC. This rearrangement joins TRBV4-2 to TRBJ2-5; TRBD2 agrees at 7 bases. Germline CDR1 and CDR2: LGHNA and YNFKEQ. V lost 4 bases and J lost 2; bases outside the gene matches: 13. CDR3 length equals 17 residues.

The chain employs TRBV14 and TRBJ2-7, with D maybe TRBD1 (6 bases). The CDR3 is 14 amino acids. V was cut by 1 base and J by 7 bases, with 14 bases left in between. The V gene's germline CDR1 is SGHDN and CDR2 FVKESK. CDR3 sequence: CASSQGAGVGEQYV. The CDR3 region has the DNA TGTGCCAGCAGCCAAGGGGCAGGGGTCGGGGAGCAGTACGTC.

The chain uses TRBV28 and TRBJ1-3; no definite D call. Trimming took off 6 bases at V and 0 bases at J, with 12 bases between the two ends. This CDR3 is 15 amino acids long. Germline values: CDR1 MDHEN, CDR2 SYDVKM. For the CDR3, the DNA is TGTGCCAGCAGCCCCCTTCGCGTCTCTGGAAACACCATATATTTT. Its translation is CASSPLRVSGNTIYF.

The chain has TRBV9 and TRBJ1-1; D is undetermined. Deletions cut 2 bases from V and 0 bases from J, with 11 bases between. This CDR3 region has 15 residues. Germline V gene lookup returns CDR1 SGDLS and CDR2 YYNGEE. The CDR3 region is CASSVEDGLNTEAFF. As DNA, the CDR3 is TGTGCCAGCAGCGTCGAAGACGGCTTGAACACTGAAGCTTTCTTT.

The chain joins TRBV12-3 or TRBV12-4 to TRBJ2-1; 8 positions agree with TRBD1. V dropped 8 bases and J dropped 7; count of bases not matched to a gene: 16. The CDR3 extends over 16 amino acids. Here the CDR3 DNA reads TGTGCCAGCTCCGGGGTGAGGACAGGGATTAAGAATGAGCAGTTCTTC. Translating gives CASSGVRTGIKNEQFF.

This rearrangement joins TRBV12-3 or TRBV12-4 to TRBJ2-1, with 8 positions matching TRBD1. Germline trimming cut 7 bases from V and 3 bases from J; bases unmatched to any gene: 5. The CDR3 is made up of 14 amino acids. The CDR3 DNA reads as TGTGCCAGCAATACAGGGGGAAACTACAATGAGCAGTTCTTC. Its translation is CASNTGGNYNEQFF.

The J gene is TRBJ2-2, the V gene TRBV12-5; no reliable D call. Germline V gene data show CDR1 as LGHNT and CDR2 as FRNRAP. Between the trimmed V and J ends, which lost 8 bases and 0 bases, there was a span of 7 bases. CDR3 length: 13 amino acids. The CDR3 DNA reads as TGTGCTAGTTATCGTGCGAACACCGGGGAGCTGTTTTTT. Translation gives CASYRANTGELFF.

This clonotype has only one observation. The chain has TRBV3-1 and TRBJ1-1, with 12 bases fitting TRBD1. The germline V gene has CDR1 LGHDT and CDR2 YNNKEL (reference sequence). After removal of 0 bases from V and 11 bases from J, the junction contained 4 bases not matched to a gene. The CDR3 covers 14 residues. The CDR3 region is CASSQDGTGGSAFF. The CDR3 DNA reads TGTGCCAGCAGCCAAGATGGGACAGGGGGCTCGGCTTTCTTT.

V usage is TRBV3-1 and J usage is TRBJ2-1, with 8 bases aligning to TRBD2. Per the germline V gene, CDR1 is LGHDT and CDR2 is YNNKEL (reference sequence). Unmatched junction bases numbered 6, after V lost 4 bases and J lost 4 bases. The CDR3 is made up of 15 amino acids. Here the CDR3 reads CASSRSGGTYNEQFF. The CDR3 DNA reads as TGTGCCAGCAGCCGAAGCGGGGGAACTTACAATGAGCAGTTCTTC.

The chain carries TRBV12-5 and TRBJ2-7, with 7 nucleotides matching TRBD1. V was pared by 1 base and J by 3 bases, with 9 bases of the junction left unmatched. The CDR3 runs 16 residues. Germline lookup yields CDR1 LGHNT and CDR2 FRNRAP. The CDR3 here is CASGLGPPGQNYEQYF. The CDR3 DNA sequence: TGTGCTAGTGGTTTGGGGCCCCCGGGACAGAACTACGAGCAGTACTTC.